These 3 T cell receptor beta chains were sequenced from one sample in a study of cytomegalovirus exposure and HLA in healthy donors. A multiplex PCR was run with 60 Vbeta primers and 13 Jbeta primers. Repertoires were generated with immunoSEQ multiplex PCR, while TCRdb's copy carries only in-frame clones and drops some. This sample has 200,000 to 250,000 clones, with 78% found just once. Sequencing was carried out using PBMCs. The origin of the receptors is a male donor in good health and CMV-seronegative.

CDR3 sequence (DNA): TGCGCCAGCAGCTCCCGCGGTTGGGGCGGCAACGAGCAGTACTTC. Protein: CASSSRGWGGNEQYF. The chain is built from TRBV5-1 and TRBJ2-7; D is perhaps TRBD1 (5 bases). CDR1 is SGHRS, CDR2 YFSETQ, per germline. Trimming shortened V by 3 bases and J by 5 bases, and 18 bases separated the two germline ends. The CDR3 is made up of 15 amino acids. The full variable domain, completed using reference TRBV5-1 and TRBJ2-7, is KAGVTQTPRYLIKTRGQQVTLSCSPISGHRSVSWYQQTPGQGLQFLFEYFSETQRNKGNFPGRFSGRQFSNSRSEMNVSTLELGDSALYLCASSSRGWGGNEQYFGPGTRLTVT.

This clone occurred a few times. This chain connects TRBV30 to TRBJ2-7, with TRBD2 matching 7 bases. With V trimmed by 3 bases and J by 2 bases, 7 bases remained unmatched. The CDR3 is made up of 14 amino acids. Germline V gene data show CDR1 as GTSNPN and CDR2 as SVGIG (reference sequence). The DNA of the CDR3 is TGTGCCTGGAGGTCTAGCGGAATTACCTACGAGCAGTACTTC. Its translation: CAWRSSGITYEQYF.

The CDR3: CSVSTGIDQPQHF. The DNA for the CDR3 is TGCAGCGTTAGTACAGGGATTGATCAGCCCCAGCATTTT. The chain has TRBV29-1 and TRBJ1-5; D is possibly TRBD1 (6 bases). The ends were cut back, 5 bases at V and 5 bases at J, with 13 bases in the middle. CDR1 and CDR2 from the germline V gene are SQVTM and ANQGSEA. The CDR3 consists of 13 residues.